Listed below are T cell receptor beta chains from one sample, sequenced in a study of T cells in Graves' hyperthyroidism and ophthalmopathy. In TCRdb, the multiplex PCR reads were re-called with MiXCR into one record per CDR3 protein. Here the sample spans roughly 740,000 distinct CDR3 sequences, 15% to 20% being singletons. The sequenced sample was blood. The receptors were sampled from a man aged 18 to 30 with Graves' hyperthyroidism. The CDR3 runs from the conserved cysteine through the conserved F or W. A D gene is named only where the DNA matches it firmly.

>TRBJ2-7|TRBV12-3/TRBV12-4|-
CASSFYGYEQYF
>TRBJ2-7|TRBV20-1|TRBD2
CSVGTSGLSYEQYF
>TRBJ2-1|TRBV12-3/TRBV12-4|-
CASREDLAINEQFF
>TRBJ2-7|TRBV28|-
CASRDRDEQYF
>TRBJ2-2|TRBV6-6|-
CASSYSMVGTGELFF
>TRBJ2-3|TRBV7-3|TRBD2
CASSLEAGEPKFTDTQYF
>TRBJ2-1|TRBV28|-
CASRSGDSSYNEQFF
>TRBJ2-5|TRBV11-2|TRBD1
CASSPGPIGQGEGETQYF
>TRBJ2-1|TRBV5-1|-
CASSLPESNEQFF
>TRBJ2-1|TRBV12-3/TRBV12-4|TRBD2
CASRQTSGRSLDEQFF
>TRBJ1-2|TRBV13|-
CASGLGDRNPYGYTF
>TRBJ1-6|TRBV12-3/TRBV12-4|-
CASQYLGDSPLHF
>TRBJ1-1|TRBV28|-
CASSFGDTEAFF
>TRBJ2-7|TRBV20-1|TRBD1
CSASLPGQGEYEQYF
>TRBJ2-7|TRBV7-2|-
CASSHDQARPPYEQYF
>TRBJ2-4|TRBV18|TRBD1
CASSPRTGDIQYF
>TRBJ2-1|TRBV20-1|TRBD2
CSARDPGGRAYEQFF
>TRBJ1-1|TRBV3-2|-
CASSATHPAHTEAFF
>TRBJ2-2|TRBV28|TRBD1
CASSLRTGGAGELFF
>TRBJ2-6|TRBV7-3|TRBD1
CASSSPPGQGRGGANVLTF
>TRBJ2-1|TRBV2|-
CASRPVSSENNEQFF
>TRBJ2-5|TRBV6-1|-
CASTPFQETQYF
>TRBJ1-1|TRBV5-4|-
CASSPFLGQTNTEAFF
>TRBJ1-2|TRBV11-1|-
CASSLAGKGQHYGYTF
>TRBJ2-7|TRBV20-1|TRBD2
CSAGVGLAGEQYF
>TRBJ2-7|TRBV11-3|-
CASSLNRWTYEQYF
>TRBJ2-7|TRBV7-8|TRBD2
CASSFFAGVNEQYF
>TRBJ2-1|TRBV20-1|-
CSARVINEQFF
>TRBJ2-1|TRBV24-1|-
CATSDSNQGRRFF
>TRBJ2-1|TRBV20-1|TRBD2
CSAIRGGSVSNEQFF
>TRBJ2-7|TRBV5-1|TRBD2
CASSSGTSVDYEQYF
>TRBJ2-7|TRBV20-1|-
CSARGPSRGYEQYF
>TRBJ1-6|TRBV10-3|TRBD1
CAISIQGEGGSPLHF
>TRBJ2-5|TRBV12-3/TRBV12-4|-
CASSYVRETQYF
>TRBJ2-3|TRBV7-2|TRBD2
CASTLTAASGRASSGTDTQYF
>TRBJ1-2|TRBV7-2|-
CASSPQTGYGYTF
>TRBJ2-7|TRBV4-1|TRBD1
CASSRGQGSDEQYF
>TRBJ1-6|TRBV13|-
CASSSSGDLHF
>TRBJ2-5|TRBV5-8|-
CASSGGRGTQYF
>TRBJ2-7|TRBV2|-
CASTQVGEQYF
>TRBJ2-7|TRBV7-9|TRBD2
CASSLPGGRGEQYF
>TRBJ1-4|TRBV16|-
CASSPPGGRAAEKLFF
>TRBJ2-7|TRBV2|-
CASSDWAGYEQYF
>TRBJ2-6|TRBV7-9|-
CASMARDTPSGANVLTF
>TRBJ2-7|TRBV28|-
CASSLGGAGTAYEQYF
>TRBJ2-5|TRBV2|TRBD2
CASSPLAGGSQETQYF
>TRBJ1-6|TRBV10-3|TRBD1
CAIRDRDNSPLHF
>TRBJ1-6|TRBV7-2|-
CASSPGITSPLHF
>TRBJ1-2|TRBV9|-
CASSVDRDYGYTF
>TRBJ2-5|TRBV25-1|TRBD2
CASSELAVQETQYF
>TRBJ2-7|TRBV12-3/TRBV12-4|-
CASTQHGILGYEQYF
>TRBJ1-2|TRBV10-2|TRBD1
CASTSGTAGSIRGYTF
>TRBJ1-1|TRBV27|-
CASSLAGRGQAFF